Sequencing of this T cell receptor beta chain was carried out in a study of blood T cell repertoires in COVID-19. V dropped 2 bases and J dropped 10; count of bases not matched to a gene: 5. The CDR3 has 15 amino acids. The V gene's germline CDR1 is MNHEY and CDR2 SMNVEV (reference sequence). Under the authors' procedure: Reference gene primer amplification gave nucleated cell count estimates. TCRdb keeps only in-frame clones here, not all; method: immunoSEQ multiplex PCR. The V and J calls and clone size are taken from that table; D and trimming were inferred from the DNA. The repertoire has about 78,000 clones, 90% of them found once; the top ten carry roughly 1%.

V gene TRBV27 combines with J gene TRBJ2-1; 13 bases are a match to TRBD2. This sequence originates from a woman between 45 and 65 years old in a cohort sampled during active COVID-19. What was sequenced was peripheral blood. This chain's CDR3 is CASSLRWGLAGEQFF. CDR3 DNA: TGTGCCAGCAGTTTACGTTGGGGACTAGCGGGGGAGCAGTTCTTC.